At least ten counts were recorded for the clone carrying this TCR beta chain. Using unique molecular identifiers, the investigators prepared the TCRbeta library. Each CDR3 protein is one row after TCRdb ran MiXCR on the PCR reads. The sample has 550,000 to 600,000 distinct CDR3 sequences, more than 20% seen once. Germline CDR1 MGHRA, CDR2 YSYEKL. CDR3 length: 15 residues. V was cut by 0 bases and J by 3 bases, with 10 bases left in between. The data originate from a study of T-cell reconstitution after alpha-beta-depleted transplantation in children. This receptor was taken from a boy under two years old who had a stem cell transplant for acute myeloid leukemia, so the T cells may come from the graft donor. The genes are TRBV4-1 and TRBJ2-3, with no clear D. The sample was PBMCs, mostly from graft donor cells, taken 360 days after TCRalphabeta/CD19-depleted stem cell transplant. The CDR3 here is CASSQDPVRTDTQYF. Here the CDR3 DNA reads TGCGCCAGCAGCCAAGACCCCGTCAGGACAGATACGCAGTATTTT.